The 13 T cell receptor beta chains listed next were all sequenced from one sample in a study of shared clonotypes between healthy human individuals. TCRdb keeps only in-frame clones here, not all; method: immunoSEQ multiplex PCR. Seen here are about 820,000 clones, 92% observed once, and the top ten hold around 24%. CD8 cells classed as naive were CD45RO-negative and positively selected for CCR7, excluding terminally differentiated effector memory CD45RA+ cells. Sequencing was carried out using naive CD8+ T cells sorted from blood. These receptors all stem from a man younger than 45 in good health.

The V call is TRBV7-9, the J call TRBJ1-5, with a possible D match to TRBD1 (6 bases). With 5 bases removed from V and 7 bases from J, the gap between germline ends came to 12 bases. This CDR3 is built from 13 residues. Per germline, CDR1 SEHNR and CDR2 FQNEAQ (reference sequence). The CDR3 DNA is TGTGCCAGCAGCCCGGGGGCAGCGCAGCCCCAGCATTTT. Translated, it gives CASSPGAAQPQHF.

V is TRBV10-1 and J is TRBJ2-1; possible D gene TRBD2, 6 bases. The length of the CDR3 is 15 residues. Between the trimmed V and J ends, which lost 4 bases and 4 bases, there was a span of 14 bases. Germline-derived CDR1 and CDR2 are WNHNN and SYGVQD (reference sequence). As DNA, the CDR3 is TGCGCCAGCAGTGCGAGGACTACAAATTACAATGAGCAGTTCTTC. This translates into CASSARTTNYNEQFF.

This chain connects TRBV5-6 to TRBJ2-7; D uncertain. The germline gives CDR1 SGHDT, CDR2 YYEEEE. V lost 3 bases, J lost 6 bases, and 13 bases lay in between. This CDR3 contains 13 residues. This CDR3 reads CASSYRNDLEQYF. CDR3 bases: TGTGCCAGCAGCTATAGGAACGATCTCGAGCAGTACTTC.

The chain recombines TRBV2 with TRBJ2-1; D perhaps matches TRBD1 (5 bases). The CDR3 is 14 amino acids. Trimming pared 5 bases from V and 8 bases from J, leaving 16 bases between. Per germline, CDR1 SNHLY and CDR2 FYNNEI. CDR3 sequence (DNA): TGTGCCAGCAGTTACACAGGTCCCTGGTATGAGCAGTTCTTC. It codes for CASSYTGPWYEQFF.

V and J are TRBV19 and TRBJ2-7; TRBD1 aligns across 8 bases. V lost 5 bases to trimming and J lost 3 bases; unmatched junction nucleotides: 9. The CDR3 is 15 residues long. Germline V gene lookup returns CDR1 LNHDA and CDR2 SQIVND (reference sequence). The CDR3 sequence: CASSAYSGTGYEQYF. In DNA form, the CDR3 reads TGTGCCAGTAGTGCGTATTCCGGGACAGGCTACGAGCAGTACTTC.

The J gene is TRBJ2-3, the V gene TRBV7-9; no clear D gene. Germline CDR1 reads SEHNR; CDR2 reads FQNEAQ (reference sequence). V was shortened by 5 bases and J by 7 bases, with 13 bases between the two germline ends. The CDR3 has 13 amino acids. CDR3 DNA: TGTGCCAGCAGCCCCCCCCTTCAGTATACGCAGTATTTT. Translation gives CASSPPLQYTQYF.

The genes are TRBV7-2 and TRBJ2-7; D is perhaps TRBD1 (5 bases). V lost 3 bases and J lost 2, with 8 bases in between. Germline V gene sequence: CDR1 SGHTA, CDR2 FQGNSA. This CDR3 is 13 amino acids long. The DNA of the CDR3 is TGTGCCAGCAGCTTCGGACATGCCTACGAGCAGTACTTC. This gives the protein CASSFGHAYEQYF.

The sample holds one count of this clone. The rearrangement links TRBV19 to TRBJ1-2; weak D call: TRBD1 (6 bases). V lost 7 bases to trimming and J lost 4 bases, with 25 bases between them. This CDR3 is built from 17 residues. Germline V gene data show CDR1 as LNHDA and CDR2 as SQIVND (reference sequence). The CDR3 DNA sequence: TGTGCCAGTAAGCGGTTACCCAAAACTACAGGGATCTATGGCTACACCTTC. Translated: CASKRLPKTTGIYGYTF.

The table lists this clone with a count of one. The CDR3 nucleotides read TGTGCCAGCAGCTATGGACAGGGGGCTGGCTACACCTTC. Translated, it gives CASSYGQGAGYTF. The rearrangement links TRBV5-6 to TRBJ1-2, with 11 positions matching TRBD1. Germline loops: CDR1 SGHDT, CDR2 YYEEEE. The CDR3 is 13 residues long. Trimming removed 3 bases from V and 7 bases from J; junction bases left unmatched: 2.

V gene TRBV18 combines with J gene TRBJ2-7, with D perhaps assigned TRBD1 or TRBD2 (6 bases each). Trimming pared 5 bases from V and 4 bases from J, leaving 24 bases between. The germline V gene encodes CDR1 KGHSH and CDR2 LQKENI. The CDR3 totals 17 residues. The DNA for the CDR3 is TGTGCCAGCTCATTCCGGACAGTAGAGGGGAGGTCGTACGAGCAGTACTTC. Translated: CASSFRTVEGRSYEQYF.

This chain connects TRBV2 to TRBJ2-7; TRBD1 is a possible D gene (6 bases). Trimming removed 7 bases at V and 3 bases at J, with 13 bases between. There are 13 residues in the CDR3. The V gene's germline CDR1 is SNHLY and CDR2 FYNNEI. Here the CDR3 reads CASNQGHYYEQYF. CDR3 nucleotides: TGTGCCAGCAACCAGGGACACTACTACGAGCAGTACTTC.

The rearrangement uses TRBV5-1 and TRBJ2-1; 8 bases map to TRBD2. The V and J ends lost 3 bases and 10 bases, in that order; junction bases with no gene match: 18. In germline, CDR1 is SGHRS, CDR2 YFSETQ. The CDR3 runs to 17 residues. CDR3 amino acids: CASSSGPSGSGSGEQFF. CDR3 DNA: TGCGCCAGCAGCTCGGGCCCAAGCGGGAGCGGGTCAGGAGAGCAGTTCTTC.

This rearrangement joins TRBV29-1 to TRBJ2-3; the D gene is possibly TRBD2 (5 bases). Trimming took off 8 bases at V and 1 base at J, with 25 bases between the two ends. Germline V gives CDR1 SQVTM, CDR2 ANQGSEA. The CDR3 has 17 residues. CDR3 amino acids: CSPVIRRRVGGTDTQYF. The CDR3 bases are TGCAGCCCTGTCATCCGGCGGCGGGTAGGCGGCACAGATACGCAGTATTTT.